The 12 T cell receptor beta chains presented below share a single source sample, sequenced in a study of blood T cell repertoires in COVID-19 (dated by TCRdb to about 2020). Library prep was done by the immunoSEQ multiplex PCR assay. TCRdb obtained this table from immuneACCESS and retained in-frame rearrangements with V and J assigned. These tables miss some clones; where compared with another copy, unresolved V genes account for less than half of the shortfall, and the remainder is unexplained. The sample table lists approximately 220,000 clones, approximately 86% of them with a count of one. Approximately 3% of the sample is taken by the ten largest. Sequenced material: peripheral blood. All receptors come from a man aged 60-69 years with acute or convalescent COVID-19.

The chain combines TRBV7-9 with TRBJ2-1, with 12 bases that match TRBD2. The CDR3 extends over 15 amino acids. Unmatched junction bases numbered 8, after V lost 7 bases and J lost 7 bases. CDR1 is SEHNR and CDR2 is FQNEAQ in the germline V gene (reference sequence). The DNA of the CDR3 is TGTGCCAGCAACCTAGCGGGGGGGCTCGTTAATGAGCAGTTCTTC. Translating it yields CASNLAGGLVNEQFF.

CDR3 residues: CASSLGGLSPLHF. The CDR3 DNA follows: TGTGCCAGCAGCTTAGGCGGCCTTTCACCCCTCCACTTT. V usage is TRBV11-2 and J usage is TRBJ1-6; D unresolved. V shed 1 base and J shed 9 bases, with 7 bases lying between them. The germline CDR1 and CDR2 sequences are SGHAT and FQNNGV. The CDR3 runs to 13 residues.

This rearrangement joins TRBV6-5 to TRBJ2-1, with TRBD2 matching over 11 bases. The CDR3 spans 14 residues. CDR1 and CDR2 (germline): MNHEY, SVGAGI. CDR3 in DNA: TGTGCGTCTAGCGGGGGGAGCTCCTACAATGAGCAGTTCTTC. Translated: CASSGGSSYNEQFF.

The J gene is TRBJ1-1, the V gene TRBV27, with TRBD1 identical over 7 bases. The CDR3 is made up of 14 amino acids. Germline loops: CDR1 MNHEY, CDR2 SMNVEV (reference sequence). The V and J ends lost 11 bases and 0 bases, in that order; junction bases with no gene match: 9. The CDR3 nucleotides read TGTGCCTCCCGGGGACAGCTGATGAACACTGAAGCTTTCTTT. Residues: CASRGQLMNTEAFF.

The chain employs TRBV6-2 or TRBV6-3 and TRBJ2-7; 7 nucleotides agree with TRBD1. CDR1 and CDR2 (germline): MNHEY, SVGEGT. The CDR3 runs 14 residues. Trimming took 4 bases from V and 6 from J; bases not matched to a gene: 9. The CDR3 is CASSSNRGPREQYF. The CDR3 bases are TGTGCCAGCAGTTCTAACAGGGGCCCCCGCGAGCAGTACTTC.

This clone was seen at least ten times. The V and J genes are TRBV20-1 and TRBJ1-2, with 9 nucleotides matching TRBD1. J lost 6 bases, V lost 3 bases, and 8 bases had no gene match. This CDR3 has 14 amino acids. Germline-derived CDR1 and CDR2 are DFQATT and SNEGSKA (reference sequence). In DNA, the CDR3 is TGCAGTGCTAGTAGGGACAGGGAAGAGAATGGCTACACCTTC. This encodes CSASRDREENGYTF.

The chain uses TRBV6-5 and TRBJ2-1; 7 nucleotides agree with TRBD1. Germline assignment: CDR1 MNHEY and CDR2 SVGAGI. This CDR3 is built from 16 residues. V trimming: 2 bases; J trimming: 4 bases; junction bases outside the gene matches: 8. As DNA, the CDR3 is TGTGCCAGCAGTTACGTCAGGGGGAGTGGATACAATGAGCAGTTCTTC. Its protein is CASSYVRGSGYNEQFF.

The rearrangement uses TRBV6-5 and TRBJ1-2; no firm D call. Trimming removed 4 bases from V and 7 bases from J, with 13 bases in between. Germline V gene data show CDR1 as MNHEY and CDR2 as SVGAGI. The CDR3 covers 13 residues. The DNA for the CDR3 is TGTGCCAGCAGTTTTACGCTATTGTCTGGCTACACCTTC. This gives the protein CASSFTLLSGYTF.

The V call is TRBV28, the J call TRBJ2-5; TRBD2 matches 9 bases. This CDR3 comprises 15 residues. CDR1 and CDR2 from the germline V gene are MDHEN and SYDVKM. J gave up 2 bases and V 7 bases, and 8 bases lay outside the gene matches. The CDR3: CASTSGRGGQETQYF. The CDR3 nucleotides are TGTGCCAGCACCTCGGGGCGGGGGGGACAAGAGACCCAGTACTTC.

The CDR3 here is CASSQTSGGADEQFF. CDR3 DNA: TGTGCCAGCAGTCAGACTAGCGGGGGGGCGGATGAGCAGTTCTTC. V gene TRBV3-1 (or the pseudogene TRBV3-2) combines with J gene TRBJ2-1; TRBD2 matches at 14 bases. The CDR3 consists of 15 residues. Germline V lookup: CDR1 LGHDT, CDR2 YNNKEL (reference sequence). J was trimmed by 8 bases and V by 6 bases; bases with no gene match: 6.

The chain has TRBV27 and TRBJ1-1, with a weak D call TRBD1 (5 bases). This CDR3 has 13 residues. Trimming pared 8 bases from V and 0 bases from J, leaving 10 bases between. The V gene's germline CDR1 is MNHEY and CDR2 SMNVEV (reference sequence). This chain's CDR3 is CASAGGLNTEAFF. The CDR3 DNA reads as TGTGCCAGCGCGGGGGGGTTGAACACTGAAGCTTTCTTT.

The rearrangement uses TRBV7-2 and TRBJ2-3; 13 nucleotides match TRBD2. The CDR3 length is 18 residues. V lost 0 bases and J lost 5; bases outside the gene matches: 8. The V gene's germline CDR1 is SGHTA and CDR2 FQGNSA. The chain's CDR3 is CASSLALAGGLKRDTQYF. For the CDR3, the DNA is TGTGCCAGCAGCTTAGCACTAGCGGGGGGGCTTAAAAGAGATACGCAGTATTTT. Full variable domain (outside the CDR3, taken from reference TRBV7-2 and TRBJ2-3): GAGVSQSPSNKVTEKGKDVELRCDPISGHTALYWYRQSLGQGLEFLIYFQGNSAPDKSGLPSDRFSAERTGGSVSTLTIQRTQQEDSAVYLCASSLALAGGLKRDTQYFGPGTRLTVL.